The 16 T cell receptor beta chains presented below share a single source sample, sequenced in a study of blood T cell repertoires in COVID-19. Produced via immunoSEQ multiplex PCR; TCRdb's table is partial and in-frame only. The top ten clones hold 2% to 3% of a sample with fewer than 200,000 clones, more than 70% of them seen once. Sequenced sample: peripheral blood. All receptors derive from a middle-aged man with active or convalescent COVID-19.

The genes are TRBV7-3 and TRBJ1-2; 7 nucleotides align to TRBD1. The CDR3 extends over 13 amino acids. After removal of 5 bases from V and 8 bases from J, the junction contained 8 bases not matched to a gene. The germline V gene encodes CDR1 SGHTA and CDR2 FQGTGA. CDR3 sequence (DNA): TGTGCCAGCAGCCGAACAGGGGATAGCGGCTACACCTTC. It is translated as CASSRTGDSGYTF. The full variable domain, with the rest looked up from reference TRBV7-3 and TRBJ1-2, is GAGVSQTPSNKVTEKGKYVELRCDPISGHTALYWYRQSLGQGPEFLIYFQGTGAADDSGLPNDRFFAVRPEGSVSTLKIQRTERGDSAVYLCASSRTGDSGYTFGSGTRLTVV.

The chain carries TRBV19 and TRBJ1-6; D is ambiguous. This CDR3 contains 16 residues. The V end was cut by 6 bases, the J end by 7 bases, with 19 bases between. CDR1 is LNHDA and CDR2 is SQIVND in the germline V gene (reference sequence). CDR3 sequence reads: CASRDYARAQNSPLHF. Here the CDR3 DNA reads TGTGCCAGTAGGGACTACGCCCGGGCCCAGAATTCACCCCTCCACTTT.

The rearrangement joins TRBV11-2 to TRBJ2-1; 7 nucleotides line up with TRBD1. The V gene's germline CDR1 is SGHAT and CDR2 FQNNGV. V gave up 7 bases and J gave up 3 bases; unmatched junction bases: 6. This CDR3 comprises 14 residues. The CDR3 bases are TGTGCCAGCACCTCAGGACAGGTCTACAATGAGCAGTTCTTC. This translates into CASTSGQVYNEQFF.

The genes are TRBV7-2 and TRBJ1-5; no definite D call. CDR1 is SGHTA, CDR2 FQGNSA, per germline. Trimming took 6 bases from V and 4 from J, leaving 16 bases between them. The CDR3 contains 15 residues. CDR3 nucleotide sequence: TGTGCCAGCAGTCTCACCTTTTCAACAAATCAGCCCCAGCATTTT. Translated, it gives CASSLTFSTNQPQHF.

This clone was counted a few times. In DNA, the CDR3 is TGTGCCAGCAGGCAGGGGCAGGGCGGGGAGCTGTTTTTT. Translated, it gives CASRQGQGGELFF. This chain links TRBV27 with TRBJ2-2; possible D gene TRBD1, 6 bases. Germline assignment: CDR1 MNHEY and CDR2 SMNVEV (reference sequence). This CDR3 has 13 residues. The ends were cut back, 6 bases at V and 7 bases at J, with 12 bases in the middle.

This clone was recorded once. The chain joins TRBV5-6 to TRBJ2-7, with D possibly matching TRBD2 (5 bases). The germline V gene has CDR1 SGHDT and CDR2 YYEEEE. V dropped 4 bases and J dropped 3 bases, with 8 bases sitting between them. The CDR3 totals 12 residues. The DNA of the CDR3 is TGTGCCAGCAGCCCGGGATTCTACGAGCAGTACTTC. It is translated as CASSPGFYEQYF.

This chain links TRBV18 with TRBJ2-5; 8 nucleotides match TRBD1. The V segment lost 9 bases and the J segment 2 bases; nucleotides outside the gene matches: 11. CDR3 size: 15 residues. CDR1 is KGHSH and CDR2 is LQKENI in the germline V gene. The CDR3, as DNA: TGTGCCAGTCAAAGGTCAACAGGGGGTCAAGAGACCCAGTACTTC. Its translation: CASQRSTGGQETQYF. Looking up the rest from reference TRBV18 and TRBJ2-5 gives the full variable domain: NAGVMQNPRHLVRRRGQEARLRCSPMKGHSHVYWYRQLPEEGLKFMVYLQKENIIDESGMPKERFSAEFPKEGPSILRIQQVVRGDSAAYFCASQRSTGGQETQYFGPGTRLLVL.

V and J are TRBV30 and TRBJ1-5; TRBD1 aligns across 7 bases. J lost 3 bases, V lost 5 bases, and 4 bases had no gene match. Germline-derived CDR1 and CDR2 are GTSNPN and SVGIG (reference sequence). The CDR3 runs 13 residues. CDR3 nucleotides: TGTGCCTGGGGGGACAGCTACAATCAGCCCCAGCATTTT. Amino acids: CAWGDSYNQPQHF. Full variable domain (rest looked up from reference TRBV30 and TRBJ1-5): SQTIHQWPATLVQPVGSPLSLECTVEGTSNPNLYWYRQAAGRGLQLLFYSVGIGQISSEVPQNLSASRPQDRQFILSSKKLLLSDSGFYLCAWGDSYNQPQHFGDGTRLSIL.

The chain employs TRBV11-3 and TRBJ2-2, with a possible D match to TRBD1 (6 bases). Germline V lookup: CDR1 SGHNT, CDR2 YENEEA. V shed 0 bases and J shed 5 bases, with 19 bases lying between them. The CDR3 length is 18 residues. The chain's CDR3 is CASSLEDPRQDWTGELFF. CDR3 sequence (DNA): TGTGCCAGCAGCTTAGAGGACCCTAGACAGGATTGGACCGGGGAGCTGTTTTTT.

This sequence joins TRBV11-3 and TRBJ2-3; perhaps TRBD2 as D (6 bases). Germline lookup yields CDR1 SGHNT and CDR2 YENEEA. The CDR3 is 14 amino acids. Deletions cut 3 bases from V and 3 bases from J, with 10 bases between. CDR3 sequence reads: CASSLGRGTDTQYF. CDR3 coding DNA: TGTGCCAGCAGCTTGGGCCGGGGGACAGATACGCAGTATTTT.

This chain links TRBV27 with TRBJ1-5, with TRBD1 as a possible D gene (6 bases). There are 14 residues in the CDR3. Trimming took off 6 bases at V and 4 bases at J, with 13 bases between the two ends. The V gene's germline CDR1 is MNHEY and CDR2 SMNVEV (reference sequence). As DNA, the CDR3 is TGTGCCAGCAGCCTACAGGGTTTTAATCAGCCCCAGCATTTT. Its protein is CASSLQGFNQPQHF.

V and J are TRBV7-3 and TRBJ1-1, with D hard to call. The ends were cut back, 5 bases at V and 10 bases at J, with 17 bases in the middle. Germline CDR1 and CDR2: SGHTA and FQGTGA. The CDR3 spans 13 residues. The CDR3 DNA sequence: TGTGCCAGCAGCCATAATGGGGAGGGTCGAGCTTTCTTT. As protein: CASSHNGEGRAFF.

J is TRBJ1-2 and V is TRBV9; 10 nucleotides line up with TRBD1. The germline gives CDR1 SGDLS, CDR2 YYNGEE. The trim removed 4 bases at V and 3 bases at J, leaving 3 bases unmatched. The CDR3 loop spans 14 amino acids. This CDR3 reads CASSPGQGDYGYTF. The CDR3 DNA is TGTGCCAGCAGCCCAGGACAGGGGGACTATGGCTACACCTTC.

This clone has only one observation. CDR3 in amino acids: CASSVGPGRSGAYGYTF. The CDR3 DNA reads TGTGCCAGCAGCGTAGGTCCCGGGAGATCAGGTGCCTATGGCTACACCTTC. This chain joins TRBV9 and TRBJ1-2; D gene unclear. Germline V gene data show CDR1 as SGDLS and CDR2 as YYNGEE. The CDR3 has 17 amino acids. The V and J ends lost 0 bases and 4 bases respectively, with 19 bases between them. Variable domain in full (rest from reference TRBV9 and TRBJ1-2): DSGVTQTPKHLITATGQRVTLRCSPRSGDLSVYWYQQSLDQGLQFLIQYYNGEERAKGNILERFSAQQFPDLHSELNLSSLELGDSALYFCASSVGPGRSGAYGYTFGSGTRLTVV.

V gene TRBV6-4 combines with J gene TRBJ2-3, with 12 bases matching TRBD2. The junction had 10 bases not matched to a gene; V was cut back by 6 bases and J by 6 bases. The CDR3 covers 16 residues. Germline lookup yields CDR1 MRHNA and CDR2 SNTAGT. For the CDR3, the DNA is TGTGCCAGCAGGCCCCTAGCGGGGGGGCCAGTTGATACGCAGTATTTT. This translates into CASRPLAGGPVDTQYF.

The chain combines TRBV19 with TRBJ1-6, with D perhaps matching TRBD1 (5 bases). Looked up from germline, CDR1 is LNHDA and CDR2 is SQIVND (reference sequence). Trimming took off 11 bases at V and 9 bases at J, with 14 bases between the two ends. The CDR3 runs to 12 residues. CDR3 region: CASQGNGSPLHF. CDR3 DNA: TGTGCCTCGCAGGGTAACGGTTCACCCCTCCACTTT. The full variable domain, in which reference TRBV19 and TRBJ1-6 provide the parts outside the CDR3, is DGGITQSPKYLFRKEGQNVTLSCEQNLNHDAMYWYRQDPGQGLRLIYYSQIVNDFQKGDIAEGYSVSREKKESFPLTVTSAQKNPTAFYLCASQGNGSPLHFGNGTRLTVT.